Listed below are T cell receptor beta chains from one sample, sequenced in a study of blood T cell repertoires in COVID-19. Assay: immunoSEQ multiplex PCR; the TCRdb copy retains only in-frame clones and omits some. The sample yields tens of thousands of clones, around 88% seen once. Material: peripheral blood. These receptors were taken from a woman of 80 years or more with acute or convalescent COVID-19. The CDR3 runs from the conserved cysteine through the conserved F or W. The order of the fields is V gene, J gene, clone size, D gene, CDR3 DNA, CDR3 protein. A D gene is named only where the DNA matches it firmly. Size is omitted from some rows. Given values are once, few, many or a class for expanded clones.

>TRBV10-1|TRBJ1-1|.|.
TGCGCCAAGTACACGACGGGAGAGAACACTGAAGCTTTCTTT
CAKYTTGENTEAFF
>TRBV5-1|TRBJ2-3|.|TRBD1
TGCGCCAGCAGCAGGCAGGGGGAAACAGATACGCAGTATTTT
CASSRQGETDTQYF
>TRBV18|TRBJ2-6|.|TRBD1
TGTGCCAGCTCACCGACTGAGGGGACAGGGGGCAGTGGGGCCAACGTCCTGACTTTC
CASSPTEGTGGSGANVLTF
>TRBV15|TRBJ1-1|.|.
TGTGCCACCAGCAGAGATTATGAGGAGCACACTGAAGCTTTCTTT
CATSRDYEEHTEAFF
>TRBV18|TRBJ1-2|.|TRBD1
TGTGCCAGCTCACTTGGACAGGGTGGTGGCTACACCTTC
CASSLGQGGGYTF
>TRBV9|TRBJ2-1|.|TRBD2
TGTGCCAGCAGCCCCCAACTAGCGGGGGGTCATGAGCAGTTCTTC
CASSPQLAGGHEQFF
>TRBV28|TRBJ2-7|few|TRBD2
TGTGCCAGCAGCATGCGGGGGGTCTACGAGCAGTACTTC
CASSMRGVYEQYF
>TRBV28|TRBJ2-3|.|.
TGTGCCAGCAGCGTGAACTCTTTTAGCACAGATACGCAGTATTTT
CASSVNSFSTDTQYF
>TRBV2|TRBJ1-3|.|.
TGTGCCAGCAACAGGGCAGACGGAAACACCATATATTTT
CASNRADGNTIYF
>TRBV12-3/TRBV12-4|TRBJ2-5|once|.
TGTGCCAGCAGGTCCGGGAGTCAAGAGACCCAGTACTTC
CASRSGSQETQYF
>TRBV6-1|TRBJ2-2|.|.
TGTGCCAGCAGTGAAGGGGGGGTAGGATACACCGGGGAGCTGTTTTTT
CASSEGGVGYTGELFF
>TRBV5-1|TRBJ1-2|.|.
TGCGCCAGCAGCTTGGATGGAGTGGGGCTTGGCTACACCTTC
CASSLDGVGLGYTF
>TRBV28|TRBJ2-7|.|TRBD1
TGTGCCAGCAGTTTATTGGGACAGGATTACGAGCAGTACTTC
CASSLLGQDYEQYF
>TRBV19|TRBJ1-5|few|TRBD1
TGTGCCAGCGGAGACAGGGTTAATCAGCCCCAGCATTTT
CASGDRVNQPQHF
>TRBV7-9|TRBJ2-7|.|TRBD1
TGTGCCAGCAGCTTCGCGACAGGGGGCCGCGAGCAGTACTTC
CASSFATGGREQYF
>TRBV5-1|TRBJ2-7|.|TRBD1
TGCGCCAGCAGAGGGGACAGGGTCTCCTACGAGCAGTACTTC
CASRGDRVSYEQYF
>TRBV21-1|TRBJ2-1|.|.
TGTGCCAGCAGCAAAGTCCGACTAGCGGGGGGGAACTCCTACAATGAGCAGTTCTTC
CASSKVRLAGGNSYNEQFF
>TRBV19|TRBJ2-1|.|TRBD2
TGTGCCAGTACGCTAAGCGGGGCGGGAGGGCTCACCGTGGAGCAGTTCTTC
CASTLSGAGGLTVEQFF
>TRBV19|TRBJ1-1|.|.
TGTGCCAGTAGTATCGGGAGGGGCACTGAAGCTTTCTTT
CASSIGRGTEAFF
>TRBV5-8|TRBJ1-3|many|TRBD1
TGTGCCAGCAGCCCCAGGGGGGCGTCTGGAAACACCATATATTTT
CASSPRGASGNTIYF
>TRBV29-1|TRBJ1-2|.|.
TGCAGCGGGGGGGCGCAGGGCAGTGGCTACACCTTC
CSGGAQGSGYTF
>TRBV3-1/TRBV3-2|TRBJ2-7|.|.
TGTGCCAGCAGCCGGGGAGACTACGAGCAGTACTTC
CASSRGDYEQYF
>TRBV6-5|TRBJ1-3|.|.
TGTGCCAGCGCCCGGGGACTACCTCCCGGAAACACCATATATTTT
CASARGLPPGNTIYF
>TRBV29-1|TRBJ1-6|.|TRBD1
TGCAGCGCCCGGACAGGGGAGAATTCACCCCTCCACTTT
CSARTGENSPLHF
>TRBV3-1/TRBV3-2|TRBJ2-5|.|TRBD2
TGTGCCAGCAGCCGCGGGACTAGCGGGAGGGGGGGGTACCAAGAGACCCAGTACTTC
CASSRGTSGRGGYQETQYF
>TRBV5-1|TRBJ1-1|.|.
TGCGCCAGCAGCTCAGAGGTCGGAGCTTTCTTT
CASSSEVGAFF
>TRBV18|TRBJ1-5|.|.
TGTGCCAGCTCCTCGACCCCACAGGGCCTTCAGCCCCAGCATTTT
CASSSTPQGLQPQHF
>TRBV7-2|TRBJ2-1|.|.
TGTGCCAGCAGCTTATCGGCGGCCCAGGGAAATGAGCAGTTCTTC
CASSLSAAQGNEQFF
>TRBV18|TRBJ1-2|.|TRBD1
TGTGCCAGCTCACCGGACAGGGGGCTGGGCTACACCTTC
CASSPDRGLGYTF
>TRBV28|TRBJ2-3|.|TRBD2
TGTGCCAGCAGTTTCGGGGGGGCCAGGAATACGCAGTATTTT
CASSFGGARNTQYF
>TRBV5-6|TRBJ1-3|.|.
TGTGCCAGCAGCAACTTGGGAGGTGCGGGTTCTGGAAACACCATATATTTT
CASSNLGGAGSGNTIYF
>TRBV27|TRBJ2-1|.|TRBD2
TGTGCCAGCAGTTTATTAGCGGGGGGGTACAATGAGCAGTTCTTC
CASSLLAGGYNEQFF
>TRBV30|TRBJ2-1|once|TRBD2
TGTGCCTGGGATCGGGGGGAGAGCTCCTACAATGAGCAGTTCTTC
CAWDRGESSYNEQFF
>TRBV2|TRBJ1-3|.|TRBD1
TGTGCCAGCAGCGTGGGGACAGGGCCCGGAAACACCATATATTTT
CASSVGTGPGNTIYF
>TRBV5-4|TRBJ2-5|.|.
TGTGCCAGCAGCTTGGACCGGACGGGAGTGGGGGAGACCCAGTACTTC
CASSLDRTGVGETQYF